The rows below give T cell receptor beta chains drawn from one sample of a study of identical twins. From the 5' RACE reads, TCRdb called clonotypes with MiXCR, one entry per CDR3 protein. The sample shows hundreds of thousands of distinct CDR3 sequences, 8.6% of them seen only once. The same specimen was also included in a second study, on yellow fever vaccine responses in identical twins.

The sequenced material came from PBMCs. The receptors originated from a woman under 30 in good health. Each CDR3 is given with its conserved first and last residue. A D gene is named only where the DNA matches it firmly. Size values are once, few and many counts, or a class for expanded clones, and some rows have none.

j_call clone_size v_call d_call cdr3_aa cdr3_nt
TRBJ2-1 few TRBV14 TRBD1 CASSQAFGEGQGANEQFF TGTGCCAGCAGCCAAGCTTTTGGGGAGGGACAGGGGGCCAATGAGCAGTTCTTC
TRBJ2-5 - TRBV29-1 - CSVLAGQTQYF TGCAGCGTCCTCGCTGGACAGACCCAGTACTTC
TRBJ1-6 few TRBV7-9 - CASSLEGGNSPLHF TGTGCCAGCAGCTTAGAGGGGGGAAACTCACCCCTCCACTTT
TRBJ2-3 - TRBV27 - CARSISYATDTQYF TGTGCCAGAAGTATATCGTACGCTACAGATACGCAGTATTTT
TRBJ1-1 - TRBV10-3 - CAISESTGDTEAFF TGTGCCATCAGTGAGTCTACCGGGGACACTGAAGCTTTCTTT
TRBJ2-1 - TRBV29-1 - CSVVLVDSYNEQFF TGCAGCGTTGTATTGGTGGACAGTTACAATGAGCAGTTCTTC
TRBJ2-2 - TRBV7-9 - CASSLHGQPDPGELFF TGTGCCAGCAGCTTACACGGACAGCCGGACCCCGGGGAGCTGTTTTTT
TRBJ2-7 many TRBV29-1 TRBD2 CSVGTSGIYEQYF TGCAGCGTTGGGACTAGCGGGATCTACGAGCAGTACTTC
TRBJ2-5 many TRBV12-3/TRBV12-4 - CASSLIRRETQYF TGTGCCAGCAGTTTAATTAGGCGGGAGACCCAGTACTTC
TRBJ2-1 many TRBV2 - CASSELTGYNEQFF TGTGCCAGCAGTGAATTAACGGGGTATAATGAGCAGTTCTTC